This entry lists 28 T cell receptor beta chains sequenced from one sample in a study of regulatory T cells in long-lasting Graves disease (TCRdb year 2021). For both TCR sequencing and RNA sequencing, RNA was extracted from PBMCs in TRIzol. TCRdb reanalyzed the raw reads on its own, using fastp at Q25 for trimming and MiXCR for clone calling, and kept in-frame beta chains. Rows matching on CDR3 protein sequence are summarized as one entry with the most common DNA and genes. The sample records fewer than 1,500 distinct CDR3 sequences, approximately 55% of which are singletons. Around 9.9% of the sample is held by the ten biggest clonotypes. The sequences come from peripheral blood mononuclear cells (PBMCs), collected with antithyroid drug treatment, in newly diagnosed or persistent Graves disease (not recorded which). Source of these receptors: a female donor with Graves disease. Donor details come from another sample of the same person, matched by shared clones.

V gene TRBV29-1 combines with J gene TRBJ1-3, with D possibly TRBD1 on 5 matching bases. V was shortened by 6 bases and J by 0 bases, with 9 bases between the two germline ends. Germline V gene sequence: CDR1 SQVTM, CDR2 ANQGSEA. The CDR3 length is 13 residues. CDR3 DNA: TGCAGCGTAGGGGCGGACTCTGGAAACACCATATATTTT. It translates to CSVGADSGNTIYF.

This chain uses TRBV21-1 with TRBJ2-3. TRBV21-1 is an annotated pseudogene. The CDR3 extends over 13 amino acids. The CDR3 nucleotides are TGTGCCAGCAGCAAGGTCGGCACAGATACGCAGTATTTT. This gives the protein CASSKVGTDTQYF.

The chain links TRBV24-1 to TRBJ2-1; no definite D call. CDR1 is KGHDR, CDR2 SFDVKD, per germline. The CDR3 sequence is 13 residues long. The V and J ends lost 3 bases and 1 base respectively, with 3 bases between them. The CDR3 nucleotides are TGTGCCACCAGTGATGCATCCTACAATGAGCAGTTCTTC. As protein: CATSDASYNEQFF.

The chain joins TRBV20-1 to TRBJ1-4; D possibly corresponds to TRBD1 (5 bases). Trimming left V 6 bases short and J 8 bases short, with 13 bases between. The germline CDR1 and CDR2 sequences are DFQATT and SNEGSKA (reference sequence). This CDR3 is 12 amino acids long. CDR3 in DNA: TGCAGTGCGGACGGGGGGAGGGAAAAACTGTTTTTT. Protein product: CSADGGREKLFF.

This clonotype appeared a few times. The chain carries TRBV6-5 and TRBJ1-6, with 8 bases lining up with TRBD1. V lost 2 bases and J lost 10; bases outside the gene matches: 10. The CDR3 contains 16 residues. Germline V gene lookup returns CDR1 MNHEY and CDR2 SVGAGI. This CDR3 reads CASSYGGTGGGSPLHF. The CDR3 bases are TGTGCCAGCAGTTACGGTGGGACAGGTGGAGGGTCACCCCTCCACTTT.

This clonotype was picked up a small number of times. The J gene is TRBJ2-2, the V gene TRBV19, with unresolved D. The CDR3 runs to 11 residues. V gave up 9 bases and J gave up 3 bases, with 5 bases separating them. From germline, CDR1 is LNHDA and CDR2 SQIVND (reference sequence). The CDR3 DNA follows: TGTGCCAGCCTACACACCGGGGAGCTGTTTTTT. This gives the protein CASLHTGELFF.

This clonotype appeared a few times. This chain connects TRBV10-3 to TRBJ1-2; the match to TRBD1 covers 8 bases. Trimming cost V 4 bases and J 3 bases; bases outside gene matches: 4. The CDR3 is 14 residues long. CDR1 ENHRY and CDR2 SYGVKD come from the germline V gene. The CDR3 region is CAISVQGEYYGYTF. The CDR3, as DNA: TGTGCCATCAGTGTACAGGGGGAGTACTATGGCTACACCTTC.

The rearrangement joins TRBV2 to TRBJ1-1, with D hard to call. Germline CDR1 SNHLY, CDR2 FYNNEI. The CDR3 spans 16 residues. Trimming took off 1 base at V and 3 bases at J, with 15 bases between the two ends. The CDR3 loop is CASSEVHRLLDTEAFF. As DNA, the CDR3 is TGTGCCAGCAGTGAAGTTCATCGGCTCCTCGACACTGAAGCTTTCTTT. Supplemented by reference TRBV2 and TRBJ1-1, the full variable domain reads EPEVTQTPSHQVTQMGQEVILRCVPISNHLYFYWYRQILGQKVEFLVSFYNNEISEKSEIFDDQFSVERPDGSNFTLKIRSTKLEDSAMYFCASSEVHRLLDTEAFFGQGTRLTVV.

This chain links TRBV7-2 with TRBJ1-2, with 9 bases matching TRBD1. CDR1 is SGHTA, CDR2 FQGNSA, per germline. The CDR3 runs to 15 residues. V shed 0 bases and J 5 bases; nucleotides not matched to a gene: 4. The CDR3 protein is CASSLAGTGKYGYTF. In DNA, the CDR3 is TGTGCCAGCAGCTTAGCGGGGACAGGGAAGTATGGCTACACCTTC.

This chain uses TRBV29-1 with TRBJ2-7; possibly TRBD1 for D (6 bases). Germline V gives CDR1 SQVTM, CDR2 ANQGSEA. V was clipped by 2 bases and J by 2 bases, with 7 bases between them. This CDR3 is 12 amino acids long. The CDR3 DNA sequence: TGCAGCGTTGAATGGGGGCCCTACGAGCAGTACTTC. Translating it yields CSVEWGPYEQYF.

The chain links TRBV29-1 to TRBJ2-7, with 7 bases that match TRBD2. Trimming cost V 7 bases and J 5 bases; bases outside gene matches: 8. Germline V gene lookup returns CDR1 SQVTM and CDR2 ANQGSEA. The CDR3 consists of 12 residues. The DNA for the CDR3 is TGCAGCGCCCGGACTAGAATCAACGAGCAGTACTTC. Translation: CSARTRINEQYF.

The chain is built from TRBV10-1 and TRBJ2-1; D remains unclear. Trimming removed 3 bases from V and 7 bases from J, with 7 bases in between. This CDR3 is built from 12 residues. Germline V lookup: CDR1 WNHNN, CDR2 SYGVQD (reference sequence). CDR3: CASSDVENEQFF. The CDR3 bases are TGCGCCAGCAGTGATGTCGAGAATGAGCAGTTCTTC.

The chain carries TRBV18 and TRBJ1-1; D not resolved. Trimming removed 5 bases from V and 1 base from J, with 8 bases in between. This CDR3 spans 13 amino acids. Germline V gives CDR1 KGHSH, CDR2 LQKENI. The CDR3 DNA reads as TGTGCCAGCTCAGCCGGGTCGAACACTGAAGCTTTCTTT. Its translation is CASSAGSNTEAFF.

This clonotype turned up a few times. The chain uses TRBV4-1 and TRBJ2-1, with TRBD2 matching over 10 bases. The junction had 6 bases not matched to a gene; V was cut back by 0 bases and J by 4 bases. CDR3 size: 17 residues. The germline V gene encodes CDR1 MGHRA and CDR2 YSYEKL. The CDR3 DNA reads TGCGCCAGCAGCCAAGACGGTAAGCGGGAGGGATACAATGAGCAGTTCTTC. It translates to CASSQDGKREGYNEQFF.

The J gene is TRBJ2-3, the V gene TRBV20-1, with 7 bases that match TRBD2. The CDR3 contains 17 residues. The ends lost 4 bases at V and 6 bases at J; junction bases unmatched: 19. Germline V gives CDR1 DFQATT, CDR2 SNEGSKA (reference sequence). This CDR3 is CSAKSPGRGGDGDTQYF. CDR3 nucleotides: TGCAGTGCTAAGTCCCCAGGGCGCGGGGGAGATGGGGATACGCAGTATTTT.

This clonotype came up a few times. This rearrangement joins TRBV20-1 to TRBJ2-1; tentatively, D is TRBD2 (5 bases). CDR1 is DFQATT, CDR2 SNEGSKA, per germline (reference sequence). Trimming removed 5 bases from V and 4 bases from J, with 18 bases in between. The length of the CDR3 is 15 residues. CDR3 nucleotide sequence: TGCAGTGCTGCACCCCCTAGCAGAATATACAATGAGCAGTTCTTC. Its translation: CSAAPPSRIYNEQFF.

CDR3 protein: CASSGRDRGTYNEQFF. The CDR3 nucleotides are TGTGCCAGCAGTGGCCGGGACAGGGGGACCTACAATGAGCAGTTCTTC. V is TRBV6-1 and J is TRBJ2-1; 11 nucleotides align to TRBD1. The V segment lost 4 bases and the J segment 2 bases; nucleotides outside the gene matches: 4. CDR1 is MNHNS and CDR2 is SASEGT in the germline V gene. CDR3 length: 16 amino acids.

This clonotype was picked up a small number of times. The chain is built from TRBV3-1 and TRBJ2-7; TRBD1 matches 8 bases. V dropped 10 bases and J dropped 4; count of bases not matched to a gene: 6. The CDR3 spans 12 residues. Germline V CDR1 and CDR2: LGHDT, YNNKEL (reference sequence). CDR3 in amino acids: CATGQELYEQYF. The CDR3 DNA follows: TGTGCCACGGGACAGGAACTGTACGAGCAGTACTTC.

The J gene is TRBJ2-1, the V gene TRBV12-3 or TRBV12-4; unclear D gene. The CDR3 is made up of 15 amino acids. Deletions cut 3 bases from V and 0 bases from J, with 9 bases between. CDR3 nucleotides: TGTGCCAGCAGTTTCTCTGGGCTCTCCTACAATGAGCAGTTCTTC. This gives the protein CASSFSGLSYNEQFF.

The chain uses TRBV5-1 and TRBJ2-7, with TRBD1 matching over 8 bases. Germline V gene lookup returns CDR1 SGHRS and CDR2 YFSETQ. This CDR3 region has 14 residues. After removal of 2 bases from V and 0 bases from J, the junction contained 1 base not matched to a gene. Here the CDR3 DNA reads TGCGCCAGCAGCTTACAGGGGGGCTCCTACGAGCAGTACTTC. Protein sequence: CASSLQGGSYEQYF.

In its sample, this clonotype was seen a few times. The gene calls are TRBV20-1 and TRBJ1-1; D is unclear. The V end lost 0 bases, the J end lost 0 bases, and 8 bases lay between the germline ends. The CDR3 loop spans 14 amino acids. The germline V gene encodes CDR1 DFQATT and CDR2 SNEGSKA (reference sequence). Here the CDR3 reads CSARDSTMNTEAFF. The CDR3 coding sequence is TGCAGTGCTAGAGATTCGACTATGAACACTGAAGCTTTCTTT.

This rearrangement joins TRBV2 to TRBJ2-2; tentative D call: TRBD2 (5 bases). Trimming took off 7 bases at V and 6 bases at J, with 9 bases between the two ends. This CDR3 spans 12 amino acids. The V gene's germline CDR1 is SNHLY and CDR2 FYNNEI. The DNA for the CDR3 is TGTGCCAGCAACGAGGGAGCCGGGGAGCTGTTTTTT. The encoded protein is CASNEGAGELFF.

This clonotype was seen more than once but under ten times. As DNA, the CDR3 is TGTGCCAGCAGCGGAGGACTAGCGGGAATCTATGAGCAGTTCTTC. This encodes CASSGGLAGIYEQFF. The chain joins TRBV5-4 to TRBJ2-1, with 12 bases matching TRBD2. CDR3 size: 15 residues. The V gene end was trimmed by 4 bases and the J gene end by 8 bases; junction bases not matched to a gene: 7. Looked up from germline, CDR1 is SGHNT and CDR2 is YYREEE (reference sequence).

This clonotype is large. The chain recombines TRBV2 with TRBJ2-7; 7 bases fit TRBD2. Unmatched junction bases numbered 1, after V lost 1 base and J lost 4 bases. CDR3 length equals 13 residues. Germline V lookup: CDR1 SNHLY, CDR2 FYNNEI. Here the CDR3 DNA reads TGTGCCAGCAGTGAAGAGGGAGGGTACGAGCAGTACTTC. It translates to CASSEEGGYEQYF.

The chain recombines TRBV11-3 with TRBJ2-1; maybe TRBD1 (5 bases). The germline V gene has CDR1 SGHNT and CDR2 YENEEA. This CDR3 has 13 residues. V was cut by 5 bases and J by 7 bases, with 12 bases left in between. The chain's CDR3 is CASSIGSGNEQFF. Written as DNA, the CDR3 is TGTGCCAGCAGCATTGGGTCAGGGAATGAGCAGTTCTTC.

The chain joins TRBV4-1 to TRBJ2-3; D possibly matches TRBD1 or TRBD2 (6 bases each). Germline V CDR1 and CDR2: MGHRA, YSYEKL. The CDR3 extends over 16 amino acids. V was shortened by 1 base and J by 5 bases, with 16 bases between the two germline ends. The CDR3 here is CASSQGPEGRGDTQYF. The CDR3 region has the DNA TGCGCCAGCAGCCAAGGACCGGAGGGCAGGGGAGATACGCAGTATTTT.

V gene TRBV3-1 combines with J gene TRBJ2-7, with 8 positions matching TRBD1. V shed 4 bases and J 2 bases; nucleotides not matched to a gene: 4. The CDR3 runs 14 residues. Per the germline V gene, CDR1 is LGHDT and CDR2 is YNNKEL (reference sequence). Written as DNA, the CDR3 is TGTGCCAGCAGCCTAGGACAGGGTCCCTACGAGCAGTACTTC. Protein sequence: CASSLGQGPYEQYF.

The chain uses TRBV5-6 and TRBJ2-1; the D gene is possibly TRBD2 (5 bases). The CDR3 is 13 amino acids. CDR1 and CDR2 from the germline V gene are SGHDT and YYEEEE. Deletions cut 4 bases from V and 7 bases from J, with 12 bases between. The CDR3 region has the DNA TGTGCCAGCAGCGCCGGATCGGGGAATGAGCAGTTCTTC. Translation: CASSAGSGNEQFF.